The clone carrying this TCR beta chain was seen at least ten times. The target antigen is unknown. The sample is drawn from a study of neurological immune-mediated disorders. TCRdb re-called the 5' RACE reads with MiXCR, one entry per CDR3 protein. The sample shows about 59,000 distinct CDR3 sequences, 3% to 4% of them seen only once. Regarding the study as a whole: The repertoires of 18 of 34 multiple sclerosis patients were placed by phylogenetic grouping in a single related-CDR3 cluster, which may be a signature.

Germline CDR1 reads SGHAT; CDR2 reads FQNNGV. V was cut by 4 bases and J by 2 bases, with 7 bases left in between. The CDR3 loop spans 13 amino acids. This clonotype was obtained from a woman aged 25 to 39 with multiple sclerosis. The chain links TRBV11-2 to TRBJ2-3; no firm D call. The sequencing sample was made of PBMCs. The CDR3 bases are TGTGCCAGCAGCTCACGCAACACAGATACGCAGTATTTT. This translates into CASSSRNTDTQYF. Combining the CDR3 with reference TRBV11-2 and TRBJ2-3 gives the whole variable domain EAGVAQSPRYKIIEKRQSVAFWCNPISGHATLYWYQQILGQGPKLLIQFQNNGVVDDSQLPKDRFSAERLKGVDSTLKIQPAKLEDSAVYLCASSSRNTDTQYFGPGTRLTVL.